A selection of T cell receptor beta chains follows, all from one sample in a study of vaccination effects on CD4 cells after COVID-19. Generated by immunoSEQ multiplex PCR, the TCRdb table keeps only in-frame clones and is missing some. The sample shows about 20,000 clones, about two thirds of them seen only once. No antigen has been identified for these receptors. The sample consisted of CD4+ T cells from PBMCs cultured with HCoV-229E spike peptides, taken before COVID-19 vaccination. The receptors shown here come from a human donor who received a COVID-19 vaccine. Both conserved end residues are part of each CDR3. D genes are given only for firm matches. The size entry is marked missing in some rows and otherwise reads once, few, many or a size class.

j_call | v_call | d_call | clone_size | cdr3_nt | cdr3_aa
TRBJ2-7 | TRBV7-2 | TRBD2 | - | TGTGCCAGCCGCCTCCCCGGGACTAGCGGGAACTACGAGCAGTACTTC | CASRLPGTSGNYEQYF
TRBJ2-1 | TRBV9 | - | - | TGTGCCAGCAGCGACCCCTCCAGGGCTAGCGACTACAATGAGCAGTTCTTC | CASSDPSRASDYNEQFF
TRBJ1-1 | TRBV19 | TRBD1 | once | TGTGCCGGGACAGGGGGACCGAAAACTGAAGCTTTCTTT | CAGTGGPKTEAFF
TRBJ1-2 | TRBV5-8 | - | - | TGTGCCAGCAGCTTGACTGGTCGTCACTACACCTTC | CASSLTGRHYTF
TRBJ1-5 | TRBV29-1 | - | - | TGCAGCGTTAATTTCCAGGATAGCAATCAGCCCCAGCATTTT | CSVNFQDSNQPQHF
TRBJ1-5 | TRBV13 | - | few | TGTGCCAGCAGCTTAGGGAACCAGAATCAGCCCCAGCATTTT | CASSLGNQNQPQHF
TRBJ1-1 | TRBV9 | - | few | TGTGCCAGCAGCGTAGGATCGTTTGATGAAGCTTTCTTT | CASSVGSFDEAFF
TRBJ1-4 | TRBV7-2 | - | medium-sized | TGTGCCAGCCGCGGGTTGAATGAAAAACTGTTTTTT | CASRGLNEKLFF
TRBJ1-1 | TRBV6-5 | - | medium-sized | TGTGCCAGCAGTTACAAGGGACAAGGTATGACTGAAGCTTTCTTT | CASSYKGQGMTEAFF
TRBJ2-1 | TRBV19 | - | - | TGTGCCAGTAGTATATCAACTAGCTCCTACAATGAGCAGTTCTTC | CASSISTSSYNEQFF
TRBJ1-4 | TRBV25-1 | TRBD1 | few | TGTGCCAGCAGTGAACCCGGGACAGGAATAGGGGTACACGAAAAACTGTTTTTT | CASSEPGTGIGVHEKLFF
TRBJ1-4 | TRBV5-6 | - | - | TGTGCCAGCAGCTTGGGTTCAGGATTTGCCCGTCCTAATGAAAAACTGTTTTTT | CASSLGSGFARPNEKLFF
TRBJ1-1 | TRBV6-5 | - | - | TGTGCCAGCCGACGACAGCAGAACACTGAAGCTTTCTTT | CASRRQQNTEAFF
TRBJ1-2 | TRBV29-1 | TRBD1 | few | TGCAGCGTTGAACGGACAGGAGCTGGCTACACCTTC | CSVERTGAGYTF
TRBJ2-2 | TRBV7-6 | - | - | TGTGCCAGCAGTTCCCGCCGTAGGGGCGGGACGAACACCGGGGAGCTGTTTTTT | CASSSRRRGGTNTGELFF
TRBJ2-2 | TRBV6-2/TRBV6-3 | - | - | TGTGCCAGCAGTTACACAGACACCGGGGAGCTGTTTTTT | CASSYTDTGELFF
TRBJ2-7 | TRBV28 | - | - | TGTGCCAGCATTCGAGGAGGGAGCTCCTACGAGCAGTACTTC | CASIRGGSSYEQYF
TRBJ1-1 | TRBV5-1 | TRBD1 | - | TGCGCCAGCAGCCAGGGGACAGCTGGCACTGAAGCTTTCTTT | CASSQGTAGTEAFF
TRBJ2-3 | TRBV6-4 | - | - | TGTGCCAGCAGTCGGGTCGGTACAGGTGGTCCAGATACGCAGTATTTT | CASSRVGTGGPDTQYF
TRBJ2-6 | TRBV23-1 | TRBD1 | - | TGCGCCAGCAGTCAATCGACCGAGGACAGGGTCAAGAAGGGTCTAGTCTCTGGGGCCAACGTCCTGACTTTC | CASSQSTEDRVKKGLVSGANVLTF
TRBJ1-5 | TRBV6-1 | - | - | TGTGCCAGCAGTGACAATAGCAATCAGCCCCAGCATTTT | CASSDNSNQPQHF
TRBJ1-6 | TRBV6-5 | - | few | TGTGCCAGCAGAGAGGGAGATGAGAATAATTCACCCCTCCACTTT | CASREGDENNSPLHF
TRBJ2-1 | TRBV5-5 | TRBD1 | - | TGTGCCAGCACCTTGGGGACAGGGGGCAGGAATGAGCAGTTCTTC | CASTLGTGGRNEQFF
TRBJ2-7 | TRBV7-9 | TRBD2 | - | TGTGCCAGCAGCCCAGGGGGACTAGCGGTTTACGAGCAGTACTTC | CASSPGGLAVYEQYF
TRBJ1-5 | TRBV3-1/TRBV3-2 | TRBD1 | - | TGTGCCAGCAGCCAAGGTGGTCCCGGGACAGGGAGCCAGCCCCAGCATTTT | CASSQGGPGTGSQPQHF
TRBJ1-2 | TRBV18 | - | - | TGTGCCAGCTCACCACCGCAAGGGACGGGCGGCTACACCTTC | CASSPPQGTGGYTF
TRBJ1-2 | TRBV6-5 | - | - | TGTGCCAGCAGTTACTCCTGGACAGAACACTATGGCTACACCTTC | CASSYSWTEHYGYTF
TRBJ2-5 | TRBV27 | - | - | TGTGCCAGCAGTCCCAGACGCGGGCAGAGGGGAGAGACCCAGTACTTC | CASSPRRGQRGETQYF
TRBJ1-5 | TRBV19 | - | few | TGTGCCAGTAGTATCGCACGCAATCAGCCCCAGCATTTT | CASSIARNQPQHF
TRBJ1-1 | TRBV18 | - | - | TGTGCCAGCTCACCAGTGGGCCAGAACACTGAAGCTTTCTTT | CASSPVGQNTEAFF
TRBJ2-1 | TRBV9 | - | - | TGTGCCAGCAGCGTCGGAGAAGAGAACAATGAGCAGTTCTTC | CASSVGEENNEQFF
TRBJ2-5 | TRBV7-9 | - | - | TGTGCCAGCACCGTTGGAAGGTTGTGGGAGACCCAGTACTTC | CASTVGRLWETQYF
TRBJ2-1 | TRBV5-4 | TRBD2 | few | TGTGCCAGCAGCCCCTTCAGCGGGGGGGGAAACAATGAGCAGTTCTTC | CASSPFSGGGNNEQFF
TRBJ1-4 | TRBV19 | - | few | TGTGCCAGTAGAGAGGCGACTAATGAAAAACTGTTTTTT | CASREATNEKLFF
TRBJ2-6 | TRBV2 | - | few | TGTGCCAGCAGTGTTGGGGCCAACGTCCTGACTTTC | CASSVGANVLTF
TRBJ2-7 | TRBV13 | - | - | TGTGCCAGCAGCCCCCGTTTGGACTACGAGCAGTACTTC | CASSPRLDYEQYF
TRBJ2-2 | TRBV5-1 | - | - | TGCGCCAGCAGCTTGACAGCTGCGAACACCGGGGAGCTGTTTTTT | CASSLTAANTGELFF
TRBJ2-7 | TRBV4-2 | TRBD2 | - | TGTGCCAGCAGCCAAGCCCCTAGCGGCTACGAGCAGTACTTC | CASSQAPSGYEQYF
TRBJ2-1 | TRBV29-1 | - | - | TGCAGCGTCGCACCAATGAGACTAGTGGTCTATGAGCAGTTCTTC | CSVAPMRLVVYEQFF
TRBJ1-4 | TRBV19 | - | - | TGTGCCAGTAGTACAGGGACAACTAATGAAAAACTGTTTTTT | CASSTGTTNEKLFF
TRBJ1-1 | TRBV27 | TRBD1 | - | TGTGCCAGCACCCCCGGACAGGGGTTTTTGGGGACTGAAGCTTTCTTT | CASTPGQGFLGTEAFF
TRBJ2-5 | TRBV2 | TRBD1 | once | TGTGCCAGCGGACAGGAATATGAGACCCAGTACTTC | CASGQEYETQYF
TRBJ2-3 | TRBV7-7 | TRBD2 | - | TGTGCCAGCAGCTTAGGTCGGGGGGACCGCACAGATACGCAGTATTTT | CASSLGRGDRTDTQYF
TRBJ2-2 | TRBV9 | - | - | TGTGCCAGCAGCGGCCGATGGGCCGGGGAGCTGTTTTTT | CASSGRWAGELFF
TRBJ2-7 | TRBV18 | - | - | TGTGCCAGCTCACCACCCGGGTCATACTACGAGCAGTACTTC | CASSPPGSYYEQYF
TRBJ2-2 | TRBV7-8 | TRBD2 | - | TGTGCCAGCAGCTTAGCTAGTGCTAGCGGCACCGGGGAGCTGTTTTTT | CASSLASASGTGELFF
TRBJ2-5 | TRBV11-3 | TRBD2 | - | TGTGCCAGCAGCTTAGGACTAGCGGGGGTACAAGAGACCCAGTACTTC | CASSLGLAGVQETQYF
TRBJ1-1 | TRBV5-1 | - | - | TGCGCCAGCAGCGGGGGGGAGAACACTGAAGCTTTCTTT | CASSGGENTEAFF
TRBJ1-2 | TRBV7-8 | - | - | TGTGCCAGCAGCTTCGACACTACGTATCGCTATGGCTACACCTTC | CASSFDTTYRYGYTF
TRBJ1-3 | TRBV27 | TRBD1 | - | TGTGCCAGCAGAAGACAGGGCGGCTCTGGAAACACCATATATTTT | CASRRQGGSGNTIYF
TRBJ2-7 | TRBV6-2/TRBV6-3 | TRBD2 | - | TGTGCCAGCAGCCGGAAACCTAGCGGGAGCTACGAGCAGTACTTC | CASSRKPSGSYEQYF
TRBJ2-2 | TRBV4-1 | - | - | TGCGCCAGCAGCCATGACGGGTTTTTTGGTCCGGCGGAGCTGTTTTTT | CASSHDGFFGPAELFF
TRBJ2-5 | TRBV5-1 | TRBD1 | - | TGCGCCAGCAGCTTGGGGGGACAGGTTCAAGAGACCCAGTACTTC | CASSLGGQVQETQYF
TRBJ1-4 | TRBV2 | - | - | TGTGCCAGCGAGTGGGGTGATGAAAAACTGTTTTTT | CASEWGDEKLFF
TRBJ2-1 | TRBV11-2 | - | - | TGTGCCAGCAGCCCCCGAAATGAGCAGTTCTTC | CASSPRNEQFF
TRBJ2-4 | TRBV14 | - | - | TGTGCCAGCAGCCGTTCAGGGGCGGACATTCAGTACTTC | CASSRSGADIQYF
TRBJ2-1 | TRBV5-1 | - | - | TGCGCCAGCAGCTTGTATTTGGGGGGAGATGAGCAGTTCTTC | CASSLYLGGDEQFF
TRBJ1-1 | TRBV7-2 | - | - | TGTGCCAGCAGCTCGTACAGGAACACTGAAGCTTTCTTT | CASSSYRNTEAFF